This TCR beta chain is drawn from a study of shared clonotypes between healthy human individuals. Study-level points and caveats: Of the naive CD4 clonotypes, about 5% were shared across a handful of donors.

Note on this clone: Its antigen is unknown.

Assay used: immunoSEQ multiplex PCR; TCRdb lists only in-frame clones, some missing. Among 2 million to 3 million clones listed, 85% to 95% were seen once. Material for sequencing was naive CD4+ T cells sorted from blood. Subset: CD45RA+ positively selected. The source is a man aged 18 to 30 in good health.

The CDR3 DNA is TGTGCCAGCAGTTACCCGAGCTGGAGGGACACAGATACGCAGTATTTT. It yields the protein CASSYPSWRDTDTQYF. V usage is TRBV6-6 and J usage is TRBJ2-3; D possibly corresponds to TRBD2 (6 bases). V was shortened by 2 bases and J by 2 bases, with 14 bases between the two germline ends. CDR3 length: 16 amino acids. The germline CDR1 and CDR2 sequences are MNHNY and SVGAGI (reference sequence).